This T cell receptor beta chain was observed in a study of early T cells in non-severe SARS-CoV-2 infection. At the level of the study: Alpha and beta chains were unpaired, from unsorted whole-blood bulk RNA.

One entry per CDR3 protein, called by TCRdb with MiXCR from the 5' RACE reads. The sample holds 50,000 to 80,000 distinct CDR3 sequences, 4% to 5.5% seen once. This clonotype showed up just a few times. Compared with germline, one end of the junction differs, possibly owing to a read error. The CDR3 runs to 16 residues. Germline loops: CDR1 SEHNR, CDR2 FQNEAQ (reference sequence). The sample comprised whole blood. The V gene is TRBV7-9, the J gene TRBJ2-7; D perhaps matches TRBD1 (7 bases). This clonotype was obtained from an adult who was a healthcare worker with PCR-confirmed SARS-CoV-2 infection or an uninfected control (not recorded which). The CDR3: CSSSPRAGTAQYEQYF. CDR3 sequence (DNA): TGTTCCAGCAGCCCTAGGGCGGGGACAGCACAATACGAGCAGTACTTC.